The source of this T cell receptor beta chain is a study of OX40 agonist ivuxolimab in advanced cancers. Study in general: Enrollees could have had prior anti-PD-1, anti-PD-L1 or anti-CTLA-4 therapy, which roughly 40% had received.

Findings and caveats of the study: Some nonresponders additionally presented with little normalized T-cell clonal expansion. Doses of 0.1 to 3.0 mg/kg were accompanied by clonal expansion of CD4+ and CD8+ blood T cells by week 6. Researchers did not establish what antigens the expanded peripheral T cells target.

Produced via immunoSEQ multiplex PCR; TCRdb's table is partial and in-frame only. The sample lists 72,000 or so clones, nearly 90% seen once, with approximately 1.4% in the top ten. Worth noting for this clone: Its antigen is currently unknown.

From germline, CDR1 is SGHAT and CDR2 FQNNGV. The CDR3 runs to 14 residues. The V gene lost 4 bases and the J gene lost 6 bases, with 16 bases spanning the gap. The V and J genes are TRBV11-2 and TRBJ2-7; D might be TRBD1 or TRBD2, each matching 5 bases. The source is an adult with an advanced solid tumor such as melanoma, head and neck, liver or kidney cancer. The starting material was CD4+ or CD8+ T cells sorted from blood, obtained in a trial of the OX40 agonist ivuxolimab. CDR3 in amino acids: CASSSGPRVVEQYF. In DNA form, the CDR3 reads TGTGCCAGCAGCTCGGGGCCCCGAGTCGTCGAGCAGTACTTC.